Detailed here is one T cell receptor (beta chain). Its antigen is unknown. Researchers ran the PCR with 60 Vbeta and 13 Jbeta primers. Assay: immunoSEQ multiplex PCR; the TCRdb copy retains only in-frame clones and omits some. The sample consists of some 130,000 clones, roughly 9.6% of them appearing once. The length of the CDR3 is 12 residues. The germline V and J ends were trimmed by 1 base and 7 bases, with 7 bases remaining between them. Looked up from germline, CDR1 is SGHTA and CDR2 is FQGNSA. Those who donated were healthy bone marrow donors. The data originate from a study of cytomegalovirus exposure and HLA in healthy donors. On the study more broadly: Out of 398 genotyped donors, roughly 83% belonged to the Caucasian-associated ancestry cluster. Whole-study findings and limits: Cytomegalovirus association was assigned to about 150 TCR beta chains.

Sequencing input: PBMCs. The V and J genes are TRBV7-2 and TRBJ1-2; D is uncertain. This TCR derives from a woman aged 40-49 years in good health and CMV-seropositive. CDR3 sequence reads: CASSLVGGGYTF. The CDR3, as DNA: TGTGCCAGCAGCTTAGTGGGAGGTGGCTACACCTTC. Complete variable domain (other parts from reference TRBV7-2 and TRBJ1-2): GAGVSQSPSNKVTEKGKDVELRCDPISGHTALYWYRQSLGQGLEFLIYFQGNSAPDKSGLPSDRFSAERTGGSVSTLTIQRTQQEDSAVYLCASSLVGGGYTFGSGTRLTVV.